The T cell receptor (beta chain) described here comes from a study of T cell responses to AZD1222 COVID-19 vaccine. Study-wide results and caveats: The donors showed a predominance of white British ancestry and of females, with possible underestimation of clonal diversity. Repertoire sampling occurred only after the peak T cell response. Of the AZD1222 recipients, only 5 to 7 were seropositive at baseline.

V lost 4 bases, J lost 5 bases, and 9 bases stayed unmatched. The CDR3 length is 16 residues. Germline CDR1 reads SGHRS; CDR2 reads YFSETQ. Clones were sequenced by immunoSEQ multiplex PCR, and TCRdb holds only the in-frame ones, with some missing. Of tens of thousands of clones in the sample, more than 90% were seen once. Remarks on this clone: The antigen is not known.

V usage is TRBV5-1 and J usage is TRBJ2-3; 11 positions agree with TRBD2. The source material was peripheral blood, sampled on day 0 of AZD1222 vaccination. This clonotype was obtained from an adult in good health. The CDR3 region has the DNA TGCGCCAGCAGCCTCCCTAGCGGGGGGTCTGAAGATACGCAGTATTTT. The encoded protein is CASSLPSGGSEDTQYF.